The 25 T cell receptor beta chains given below trace back to one sample, sequenced in a study of T-cell memory formation after mild COVID-19. TCRdb re-analysed the 5' RACE reads in MiXCR, keeping a single row per CDR3 protein. The table lists over 300,000 distinct CDR3 sequences, around 20% of them singletons. The sequenced sample was PBMCs or a T cell subset sorted from them (not recorded which). The receptor set was obtained from a man aged 18 to 29 who had mild COVID-19 (a few samples of this study predate the infection). Cell type and time point are not known.

The chain uses TRBV28 and TRBJ2-3; unclear D gene. CDR3 length equals 15 residues. Trimming removed 2 bases from V and 4 bases from J, with 13 bases in between. The V gene's germline CDR1 is MDHEN and CDR2 SYDVKM. The CDR3 region is CASSLLRVSPDTQYF. CDR3 nucleotides: TGTGCCAGCAGTTTACTCCGGGTCTCCCCAGATACGCAGTATTTT.

The chain employs TRBV12-3 or TRBV12-4 and TRBJ1-2; 7 nucleotides line up with TRBD1. The CDR3 totals 15 residues. V was pared by 6 bases and J by 2 bases, with 9 bases of the junction left unmatched. In DNA form, the CDR3 reads TGTGCCAGCAGCCCCGGACAGGCTACAAACTATGGCTACACCTTC. This gives the protein CASSPGQATNYGYTF.

V usage is TRBV5-1 and J usage is TRBJ1-4; tentative D call: TRBD1 (5 bases). Germline V CDR1 and CDR2: SGHRS, YFSETQ. Trimming took 1 base from V and 6 from J, leaving 16 bases between them. CDR3 length equals 16 residues. In DNA form, the CDR3 reads TGCGCCAGCAGCTTGACCTTGACAGCAGGACATGAAAAACTGTTTTTT. It encodes CASSLTLTAGHEKLFF.

V gene TRBV12-3 or TRBV12-4 combines with J gene TRBJ1-2; D is perhaps TRBD1 (6 bases). V was clipped by 6 bases and J by 6 bases, with 14 bases between them. CDR3 length equals 13 residues. The chain's CDR3 is CASRQGWSDGYTF. The CDR3 nucleotides read TGTGCCAGCAGGCAGGGGTGGAGTGATGGCTACACCTTC.

The V call is TRBV7-2, the J call TRBJ2-3; a possible D gene is TRBD2 (6 bases). The V and J ends lost 2 bases and 4 bases respectively, with 13 bases between them. The CDR3 is made up of 15 amino acids. Germline CDR1 reads SGHTA; CDR2 reads FQGNSA. The CDR3 is CASSLWRGGSDTQYF. CDR3 DNA sequence: TGTGCCAGCAGCTTATGGAGGGGAGGATCAGATACGCAGTATTTT.

In this sample, this clonotype turned up many times. V is TRBV6-5 and J is TRBJ1-5; D might be TRBD1 (6 bases). The germline gives CDR1 MNHEY, CDR2 SVGAGI. The CDR3 spans 14 residues. The V end lost 6 bases, the J end lost 6 bases, and 15 bases lay between the germline ends. The CDR3 sequence is CASSPSDSPQPQHF. The CDR3 DNA follows: TGTGCCAGCAGCCCCTCGGACAGTCCTCAGCCCCAGCATTTT.

In DNA, the CDR3 is TGCGCCAGTCACTTGGACCCGGGCAACGAGCAGTACGTC. This gives the protein CASHLDPGNEQYV. The chain is built from TRBV5-1 and TRBJ2-7, with no clear D. The ends were cut back, 8 bases at V and 5 bases at J, with 17 bases in the middle. The CDR3 is 13 residues long. Germline-derived CDR1 and CDR2 are SGHRS and YFSETQ.

In this sample, this clonotype turned up a few times. This chain links TRBV7-2 with TRBJ2-7; 10 bases are a match to TRBD2. V gave up 5 bases and J gave up 2 bases; unmatched junction bases: 3. This CDR3 comprises 14 residues. Germline V gene sequence: CDR1 SGHTA, CDR2 FQGNSA. CDR3 bases: TGTGCCAGCAGCCCCAGCGGGGGGGCCTACGAGCAGTACGTC. Protein product: CASSPSGGAYEQYV.

In its sample, this clonotype was seen a few times. This chain links TRBV4-1 with TRBJ1-3; 7 bases line up with TRBD1. The V gene's germline CDR1 is MGHRA and CDR2 YSYEKL. V shed 2 bases, J shed 3 bases, and the junction held 4 bases outside the gene matches. The length of the CDR3 is 15 residues. The CDR3 reads CASSQSRTGGNTIYF. For the CDR3, the DNA is TGCGCCAGCAGCCAATCCAGGACAGGTGGAAACACCATATATTTT.

This clonotype showed up just a few times. Compared with germline, one end of the junction differs, possibly owing to a read error. The DNA of the CDR3 is TGTGCTAGCAGCTTTGGCAGGAACACCGGGGAGCTGTTTTTT. Protein sequence: CASSFGRNTGELFF. The chain has TRBV7-7 and TRBJ2-2; no definite D call. CDR1 is SSHAT and CDR2 is FNYEAQ in the germline V gene (reference sequence). This CDR3 spans 14 amino acids.

V is TRBV5-5 and J is TRBJ2-1, with 8 bases fitting TRBD1. This CDR3 has 14 residues. Germline CDR1 and CDR2: SGHKS and YYEKEE (reference sequence). V lost 4 bases, J lost 7 bases, and 7 bases stayed unmatched. DNA of the CDR3: TGTGCCAGCAGCCAGCGACAGGGGCTGAATGAGCAGTTCTTC. Protein product: CASSQRQGLNEQFF.

This clonotype appeared a few times. V usage is TRBV2 and J usage is TRBJ2-3; a weak D match, TRBD2 (5 bases). Trimming removed 4 bases at V and 8 bases at J, with 16 bases between. Germline V gives CDR1 SNHLY, CDR2 FYNNEI. This CDR3 spans 14 amino acids. The CDR3 loop reads CASSVDWSMGTQYF. CDR3 nucleotides: TGTGCCAGCAGTGTGGACTGGTCCATGGGTACGCAGTATTTT.

There are a few counts of this clonotype. The CDR3 nucleotides read TGCAGTGCTTCTCGGATGAACACTGAAGCTTTCTTT. This translates into CSASRMNTEAFF. The chain joins TRBV20-1 to TRBJ1-1, with D unclear. The ends were cut back, 5 bases at V and 0 bases at J, with 7 bases in the middle. The CDR3 has 12 residues. From germline, CDR1 is DFQATT and CDR2 SNEGSKA (reference sequence).

The chain is built from TRBV4-3 and TRBJ2-7; D is uncertain. Trimming took 4 bases from V and 0 from J, leaving 13 bases between them. The CDR3 spans 15 residues. Germline V gene lookup returns CDR1 LGHNA and CDR2 YSLEER. CDR3 region: CASSPGRLSSYEQYF. The CDR3 region has the DNA TGCGCCAGCAGCCCCGGGCGGCTGAGCTCCTACGAGCAGTACTTC.

This clonotype was detected only a few times. The chain combines TRBV7-9 with TRBJ2-3; 9 bases fit TRBD1. CDR1 is SEHNR and CDR2 is FQNEAQ in the germline V gene (reference sequence). This CDR3 spans 15 amino acids. The ends lost 1 base at V and 4 bases at J; junction bases unmatched: 3. The CDR3: CASSLGDRAPDTQYF. CDR3 nucleotides: TGTGCCAGCAGCTTAGGGGACAGGGCCCCAGATACGCAGTATTTT.

This clonotype was observed at least ten times. This sequence joins TRBV6-2 or TRBV6-3 and TRBJ1-6, with D unclear. The germline gives CDR1 MNHEY, CDR2 SVGEGT. This CDR3 spans 16 amino acids. V lost 3 bases and J 5 bases, leaving 14 bases between the germline ends. The CDR3 DNA reads TGTGCCAGCAGTTATCGGAGACCTGGGAATAATTCACCCCTCCACTTT. It encodes CASSYRRPGNNSPLHF.

The genes are TRBV7-2 and TRBJ2-3; tentatively, D is TRBD2 (5 bases). V was shortened by 6 bases and J by 6 bases, with 16 bases between the two germline ends. The CDR3 covers 14 residues. Germline-derived CDR1 and CDR2 are SGHTA and FQGNSA. CDR3 residues: CASRYLGVLDTQYF. CDR3 nucleotide sequence: TGTGCCAGCAGATACCTCGGGGTTCTGGATACGCAGTATTTT.

The gene calls are TRBV24-1 and TRBJ1-1, with a weak D call TRBD1 (6 bases). Germline assignment: CDR1 KGHDR and CDR2 SFDVKD. V gave up 5 bases and J gave up 2 bases, with 11 bases separating them. There are 14 residues in the CDR3. The CDR3 here is CATSVTGANTEAFF. The CDR3 DNA reads TGTGCCACCAGTGTGACGGGGGCCAACACTGAAGCTTTCTTT.

The chain uses TRBV5-4 and TRBJ2-2, with D possibly being TRBD2 (5 bases). The length of the CDR3 is 15 residues. CDR1 and CDR2 from the germline V gene are SGHNT and YYREEE (reference sequence). Trimming removed 2 bases at V and 3 bases at J, with 11 bases between. The CDR3 protein is CASSFGYGDTGELFF. Here the CDR3 DNA reads TGTGCCAGCAGCTTCGGTTACGGGGACACCGGGGAGCTGTTTTTT.

This clonotype came up a few times. V usage is TRBV6-5 and J usage is TRBJ2-4; 7 bases line up with TRBD2. Germline V CDR1 and CDR2: MNHEY, SVGAGI. After removal of 7 bases from V and 10 bases from J, the junction contained 4 bases not matched to a gene. This CDR3 is 11 amino acids long. The CDR3: CASILGGIQYF. The CDR3 DNA follows: TGTGCCAGCATCCTGGGGGGGATTCAGTACTTC.

With regard to this clonotype: One base away lies a much larger clone, so this may be a sequencing read error. V usage is TRBV4-2 and J usage is TRBJ1-2; unclear D gene. Germline-derived CDR1 and CDR2 are LGHNA and YNFKEQ. This CDR3 contains 14 residues. Here the CDR3 DNA reads TGTGCCATCAGCCAAGATGAGTATTCCTATGGCTACACCTTC. It encodes CAISQDEYSYGYTF.

The rearrangement links TRBV6-5 to TRBJ2-3; TRBD1 or TRBD2 may be the D gene (5 bases each). Trimming took 0 bases from V and 1 from J, leaving 8 bases between them. CDR1 MNHEY and CDR2 SVGAGI come from the germline V gene. The CDR3 contains 15 residues. The DNA for the CDR3 is TGTGCCAGCAGTTACTCGGGGGTTCGCACAGATACGCAGTATTTT. Translating it yields CASSYSGVRTDTQYF.

The chain has TRBV4-3 and TRBJ1-4, with D hard to call. The V and J ends lost 4 bases and 4 bases respectively, with 4 bases between them. CDR1 is LGHNA, CDR2 YSLEER, per germline. CDR3 size: 12 residues. CDR3 in amino acids: CASSRRNEKLFF. The CDR3 coding sequence is TGCGCCAGCAGCCGGCGTAATGAAAAACTGTTTTTT.

This sequence joins TRBV5-1 and TRBJ2-3; 9 bases are shared with TRBD2. Germline V gives CDR1 SGHRS, CDR2 YFSETQ. The junction had 6 bases not matched to a gene; V was cut back by 3 bases and J by 1 base. CDR3 length: 16 amino acids. The CDR3, as DNA: TGCGCCAGCAGCTCTCTTATAGCGGGGGGCACAGATACGCAGTATTTT. Translating gives CASSSLIAGGTDTQYF. The complete variable domain, with remaining parts taken from reference TRBV5-1 and TRBJ2-3, reads KAGVTQTPRYLIKTRGQQVTLSCSPISGHRSVSWYQQTPGQGLQFLFEYFSETQRNKGNFPGRFSGRQFSNSRSEMNVSTLELGDSALYLCASSSLIAGGTDTQYFGPGTRLTVL.

This clonotype appeared a few times. The chain combines TRBV4-1 with TRBJ2-3; 7 bases align to TRBD2. The CDR3 covers 16 residues. V shed 1 base, J shed 3 bases, and the junction held 7 bases outside the gene matches. The germline V gene has CDR1 MGHRA and CDR2 YSYEKL. CDR3: CASSQVPGGITDTQYF. For the CDR3, the DNA is TGCGCCAGCAGCCAAGTCCCCGGGGGGATTACAGATACGCAGTATTTT.